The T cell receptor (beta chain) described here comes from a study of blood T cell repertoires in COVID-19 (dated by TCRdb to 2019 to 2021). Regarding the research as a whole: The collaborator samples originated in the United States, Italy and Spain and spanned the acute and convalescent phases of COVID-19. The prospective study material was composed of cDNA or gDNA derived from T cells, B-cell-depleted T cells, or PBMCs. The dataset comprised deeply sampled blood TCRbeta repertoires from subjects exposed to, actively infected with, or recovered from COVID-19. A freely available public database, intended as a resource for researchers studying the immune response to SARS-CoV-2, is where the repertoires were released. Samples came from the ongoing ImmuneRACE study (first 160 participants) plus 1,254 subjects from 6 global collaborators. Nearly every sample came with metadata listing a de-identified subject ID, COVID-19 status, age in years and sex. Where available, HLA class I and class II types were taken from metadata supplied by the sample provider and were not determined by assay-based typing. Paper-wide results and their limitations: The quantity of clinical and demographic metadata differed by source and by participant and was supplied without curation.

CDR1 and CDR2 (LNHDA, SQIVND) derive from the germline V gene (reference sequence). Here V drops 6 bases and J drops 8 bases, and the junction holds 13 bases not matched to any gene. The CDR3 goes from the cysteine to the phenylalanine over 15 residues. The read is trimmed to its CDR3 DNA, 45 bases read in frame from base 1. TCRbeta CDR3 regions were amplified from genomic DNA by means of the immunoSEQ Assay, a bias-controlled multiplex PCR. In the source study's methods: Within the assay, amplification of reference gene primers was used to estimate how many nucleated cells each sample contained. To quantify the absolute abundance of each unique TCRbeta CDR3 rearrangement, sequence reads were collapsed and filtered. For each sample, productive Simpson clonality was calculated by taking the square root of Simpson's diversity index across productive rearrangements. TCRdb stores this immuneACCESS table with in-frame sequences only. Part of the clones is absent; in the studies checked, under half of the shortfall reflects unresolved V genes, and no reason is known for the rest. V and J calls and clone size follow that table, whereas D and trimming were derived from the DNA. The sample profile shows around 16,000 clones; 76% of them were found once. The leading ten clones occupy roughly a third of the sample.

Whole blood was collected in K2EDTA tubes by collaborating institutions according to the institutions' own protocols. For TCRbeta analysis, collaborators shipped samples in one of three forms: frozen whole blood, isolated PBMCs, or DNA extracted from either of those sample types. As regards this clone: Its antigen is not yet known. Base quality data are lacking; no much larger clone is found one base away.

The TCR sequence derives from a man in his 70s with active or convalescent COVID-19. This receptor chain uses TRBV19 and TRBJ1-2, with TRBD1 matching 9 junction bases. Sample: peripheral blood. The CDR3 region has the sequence CASSLSGQGLGGYTF. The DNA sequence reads TGTGCCAGTAGCCTATCGGGACAGGGCCTCGGGGGCTACACCTTC.